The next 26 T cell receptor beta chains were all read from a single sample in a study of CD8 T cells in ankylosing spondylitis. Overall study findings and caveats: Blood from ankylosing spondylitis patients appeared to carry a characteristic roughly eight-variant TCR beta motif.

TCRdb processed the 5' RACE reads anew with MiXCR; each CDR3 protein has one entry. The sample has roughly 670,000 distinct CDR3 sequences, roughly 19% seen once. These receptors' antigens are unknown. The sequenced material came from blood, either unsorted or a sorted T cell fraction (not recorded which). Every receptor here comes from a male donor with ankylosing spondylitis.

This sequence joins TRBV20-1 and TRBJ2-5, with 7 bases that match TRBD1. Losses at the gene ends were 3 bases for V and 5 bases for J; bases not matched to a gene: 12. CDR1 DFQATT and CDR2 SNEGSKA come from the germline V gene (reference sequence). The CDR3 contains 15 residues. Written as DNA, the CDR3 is TGCAGTGCTAGGTGGGAGACAGGGCTGGGGGAGACCCAGTACTTC. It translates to CSARWETGLGETQYF.

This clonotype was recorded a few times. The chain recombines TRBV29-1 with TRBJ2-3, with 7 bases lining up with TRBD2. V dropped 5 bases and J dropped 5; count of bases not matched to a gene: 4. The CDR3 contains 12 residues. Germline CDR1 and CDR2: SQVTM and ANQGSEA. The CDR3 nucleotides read TGCAGCGTTCCGGGGGGAAGAGATACGCAGTATTTT. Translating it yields CSVPGGRDTQYF.

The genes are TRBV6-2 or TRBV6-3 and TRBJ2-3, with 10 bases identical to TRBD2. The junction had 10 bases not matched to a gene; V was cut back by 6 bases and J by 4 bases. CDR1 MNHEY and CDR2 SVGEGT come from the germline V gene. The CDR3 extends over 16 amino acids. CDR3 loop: CASSRRGAGGADTQYF. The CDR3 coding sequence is TGTGCCAGCAGCCGCCGAGGAGCGGGAGGGGCAGATACGCAGTATTTT.

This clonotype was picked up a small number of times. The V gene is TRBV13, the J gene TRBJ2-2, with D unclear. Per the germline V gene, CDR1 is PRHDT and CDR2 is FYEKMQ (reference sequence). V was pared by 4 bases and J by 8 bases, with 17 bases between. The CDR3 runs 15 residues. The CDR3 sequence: CASSSRPLGPGELFF. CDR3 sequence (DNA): TGTGCCAGCAGCTCCAGGCCTCTCGGTCCGGGGGAGCTGTTTTTT.

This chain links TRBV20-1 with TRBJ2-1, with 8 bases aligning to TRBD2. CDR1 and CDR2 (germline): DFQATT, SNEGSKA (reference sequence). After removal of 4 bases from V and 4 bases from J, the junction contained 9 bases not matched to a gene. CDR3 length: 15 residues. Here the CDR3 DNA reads TGCAGTGCTACTGAAATCGAGCGGGGGTACAATGAGCAGTTCTTC. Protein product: CSATEIERGYNEQFF.

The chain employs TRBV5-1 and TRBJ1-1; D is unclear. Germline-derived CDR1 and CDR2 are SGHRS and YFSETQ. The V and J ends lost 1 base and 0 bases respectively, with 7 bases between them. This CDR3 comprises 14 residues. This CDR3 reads CASSLTVMNTEAFF. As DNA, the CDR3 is TGCGCCAGCAGCTTGACAGTCATGAACACTGAAGCTTTCTTT.

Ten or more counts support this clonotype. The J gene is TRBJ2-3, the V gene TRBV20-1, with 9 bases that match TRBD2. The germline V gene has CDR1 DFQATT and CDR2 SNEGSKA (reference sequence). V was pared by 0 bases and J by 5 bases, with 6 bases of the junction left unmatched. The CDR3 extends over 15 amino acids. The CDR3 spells CSARDPRRGGDTQYF. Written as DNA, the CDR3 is TGCAGTGCTAGAGACCCCCGGCGGGGGGGAGATACGCAGTATTTT.

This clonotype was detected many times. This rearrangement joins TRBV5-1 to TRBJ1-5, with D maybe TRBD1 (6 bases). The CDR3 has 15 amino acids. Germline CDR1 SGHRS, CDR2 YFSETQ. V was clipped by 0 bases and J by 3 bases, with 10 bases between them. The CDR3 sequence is CASSLGSGANQPQHF. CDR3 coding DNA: TGCGCCAGCAGCTTGGGGTCAGGGGCCAATCAGCCCCAGCATTTT.

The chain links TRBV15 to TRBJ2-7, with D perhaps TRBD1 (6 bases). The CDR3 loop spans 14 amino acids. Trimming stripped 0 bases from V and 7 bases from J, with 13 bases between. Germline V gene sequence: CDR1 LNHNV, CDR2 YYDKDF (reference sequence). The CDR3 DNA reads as TGTGCCACCAGCAGAGATGTCCTGAGGGGGGAGCAGTACTTC. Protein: CATSRDVLRGEQYF.

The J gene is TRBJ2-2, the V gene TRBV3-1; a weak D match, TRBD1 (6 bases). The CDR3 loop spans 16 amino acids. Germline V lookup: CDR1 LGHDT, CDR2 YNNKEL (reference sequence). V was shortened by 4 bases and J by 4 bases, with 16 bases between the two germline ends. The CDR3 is CASSPPLTGPTGELFF. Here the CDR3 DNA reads TGTGCCAGCAGCCCTCCCCTGACAGGTCCCACCGGGGAGCTGTTTTTT.

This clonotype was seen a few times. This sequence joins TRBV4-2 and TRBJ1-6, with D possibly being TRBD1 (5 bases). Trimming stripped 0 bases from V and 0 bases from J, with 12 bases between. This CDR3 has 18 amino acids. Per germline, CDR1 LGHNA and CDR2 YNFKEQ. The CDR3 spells CASSQDGNRSSYNSPLHF. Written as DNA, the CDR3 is TGTGCCAGCAGCCAAGATGGGAACAGGTCCTCCTATAATTCACCCCTCCACTTT.

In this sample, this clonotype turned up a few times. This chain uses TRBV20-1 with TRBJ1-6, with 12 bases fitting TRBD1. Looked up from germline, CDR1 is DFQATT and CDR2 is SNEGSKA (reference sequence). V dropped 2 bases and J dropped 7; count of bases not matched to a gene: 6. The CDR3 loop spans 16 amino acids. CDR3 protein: CSARSGQGAKNSPLHF. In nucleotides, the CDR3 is TGCAGTGCTAGATCGGGACAGGGGGCGAAAAATTCACCCCTCCACTTT.

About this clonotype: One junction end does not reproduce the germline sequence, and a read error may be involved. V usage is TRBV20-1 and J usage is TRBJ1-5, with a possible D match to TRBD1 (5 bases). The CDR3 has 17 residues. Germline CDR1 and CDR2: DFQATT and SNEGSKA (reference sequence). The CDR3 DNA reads TGCAGTGCTAGAGATTCAGGCACAGGCGTGAGCAATCACCCCCAGCATTTT. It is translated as CSARDSGTGVSNHPQHF.

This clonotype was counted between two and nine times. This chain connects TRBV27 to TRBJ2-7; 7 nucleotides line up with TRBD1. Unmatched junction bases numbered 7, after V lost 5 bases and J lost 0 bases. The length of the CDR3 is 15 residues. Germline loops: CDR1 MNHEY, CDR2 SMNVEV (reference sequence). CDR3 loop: CASSPGQAISYEQYF. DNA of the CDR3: TGTGCCAGCAGTCCCGGACAGGCAATCTCCTACGAGCAGTACTTC.

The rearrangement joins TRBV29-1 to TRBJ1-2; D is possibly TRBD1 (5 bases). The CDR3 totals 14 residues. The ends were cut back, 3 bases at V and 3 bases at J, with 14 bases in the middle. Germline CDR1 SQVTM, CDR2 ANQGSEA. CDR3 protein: CSVEWGLIHYGYTF. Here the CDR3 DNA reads TGCAGCGTTGAGTGGGGCCTAATACACTATGGCTACACCTTC.

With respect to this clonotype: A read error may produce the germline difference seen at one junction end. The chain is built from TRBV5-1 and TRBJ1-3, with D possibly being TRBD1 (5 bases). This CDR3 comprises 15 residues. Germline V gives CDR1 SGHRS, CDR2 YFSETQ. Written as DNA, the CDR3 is TGCGCCAGCAGCTTGGTGGGGGATTACGGAAAAACCATATATTTT. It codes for CASSLVGDYGKTIYF.

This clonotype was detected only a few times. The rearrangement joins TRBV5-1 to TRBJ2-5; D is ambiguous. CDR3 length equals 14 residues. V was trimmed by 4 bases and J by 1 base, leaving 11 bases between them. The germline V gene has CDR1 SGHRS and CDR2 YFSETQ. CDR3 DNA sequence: TGCGCCAGCAGCCCTGACGAGCCCCAAGAGACCCAGTACTTC. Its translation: CASSPDEPQETQYF. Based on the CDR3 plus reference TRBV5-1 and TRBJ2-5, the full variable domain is KAGVTQTPRYLIKTRGQQVTLSCSPISGHRSVSWYQQTPGQGLQFLFEYFSETQRNKGNFPGRFSGRQFSNSRSEMNVSTLELGDSALYLCASSPDEPQETQYFGPGTRLLVL.

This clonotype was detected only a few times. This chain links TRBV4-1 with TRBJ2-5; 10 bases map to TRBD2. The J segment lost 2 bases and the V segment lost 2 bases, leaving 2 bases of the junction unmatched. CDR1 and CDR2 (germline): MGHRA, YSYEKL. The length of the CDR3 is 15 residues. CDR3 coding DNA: TGCGCCAGCAGCCAATTTAGCGGGAGGCAAGAGACCCAGTACTTC. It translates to CASSQFSGRQETQYF.

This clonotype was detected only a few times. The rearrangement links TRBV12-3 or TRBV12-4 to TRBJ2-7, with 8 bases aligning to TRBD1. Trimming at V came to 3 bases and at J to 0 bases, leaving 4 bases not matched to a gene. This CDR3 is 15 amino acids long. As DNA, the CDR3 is TGTGCCAGCAGTTTGAGGACAGGGACCTCCTACGAGCAGTACTTC. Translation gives CASSLRTGTSYEQYF.

The CDR3 protein is CASRADRGLQGEAFF. CDR3 in DNA: TGTGCCAGCAGAGCTGACAGGGGGCTTCAAGGTGAAGCTTTCTTT. V gene TRBV7-8 combines with J gene TRBJ1-1; 10 bases are shared with TRBD1. The ends lost 6 bases at V and 7 bases at J; junction bases unmatched: 11. The CDR3 consists of 15 residues. Looked up from germline, CDR1 is SGHVS and CDR2 is FQNEAQ. Looking up the rest from reference TRBV7-8 and TRBJ1-1 gives the full variable domain: GAGVSQSPRYKVAKRGQDVALRCDPISGHVSLFWYQQALGQGPEFLTYFQNEAQLDKSGLPSDRFFAERPEGSVSTLKIQRTQQEDSAVYLCASRADRGLQGEAFFGQGTRLTVV.

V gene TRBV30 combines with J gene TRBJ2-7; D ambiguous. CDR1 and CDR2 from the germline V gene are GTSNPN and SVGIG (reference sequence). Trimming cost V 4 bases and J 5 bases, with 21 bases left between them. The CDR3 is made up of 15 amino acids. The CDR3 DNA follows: TGTGCCTGGACCTCGTCGGCCCGAAAAGGCGACGAGCAGTACTTC. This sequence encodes CAWTSSARKGDEQYF. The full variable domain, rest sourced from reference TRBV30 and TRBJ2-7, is SQTIHQWPATLVQPVGSPLSLECTVEGTSNPNLYWYRQAAGRGLQLLFYSVGIGQISSEVPQNLSASRPQDRQFILSSKKLLLSDSGFYLCAWTSSARKGDEQYFGPGTRLTVT.

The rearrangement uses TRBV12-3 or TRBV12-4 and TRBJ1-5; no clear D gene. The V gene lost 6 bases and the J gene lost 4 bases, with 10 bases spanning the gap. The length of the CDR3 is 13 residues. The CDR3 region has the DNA TGTGCCAGCAGACAAAGGGAAAATCAGCCCCAGCATTTT. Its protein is CASRQRENQPQHF.

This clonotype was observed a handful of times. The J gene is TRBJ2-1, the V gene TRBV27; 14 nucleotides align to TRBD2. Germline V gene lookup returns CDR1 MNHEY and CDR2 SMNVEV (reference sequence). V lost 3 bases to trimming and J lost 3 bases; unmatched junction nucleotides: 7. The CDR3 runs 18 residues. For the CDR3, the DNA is TGTGCCAGCAGTTTCGGGACTAGCGGGAGTTTTTTCTACAATGAGCAGTTCTTC. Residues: CASSFGTSGSFFYNEQFF.

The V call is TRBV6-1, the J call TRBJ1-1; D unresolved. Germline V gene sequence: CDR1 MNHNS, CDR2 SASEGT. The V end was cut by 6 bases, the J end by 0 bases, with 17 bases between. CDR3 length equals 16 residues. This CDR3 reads CASRRSAGLLNTEAFF. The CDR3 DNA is TGTGCCAGCAGGAGATCGGCCGGACTCTTGAACACTGAAGCTTTCTTT.

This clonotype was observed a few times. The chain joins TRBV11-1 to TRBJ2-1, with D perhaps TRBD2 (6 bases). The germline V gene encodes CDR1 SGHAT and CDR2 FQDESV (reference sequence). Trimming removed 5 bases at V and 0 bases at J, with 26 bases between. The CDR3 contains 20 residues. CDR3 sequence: CASSRGRPDGGTSSYNEQFF. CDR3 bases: TGTGCCAGCAGCAGGGGCCGACCAGACGGCGGGACCAGCTCCTACAATGAGCAGTTCTTC.

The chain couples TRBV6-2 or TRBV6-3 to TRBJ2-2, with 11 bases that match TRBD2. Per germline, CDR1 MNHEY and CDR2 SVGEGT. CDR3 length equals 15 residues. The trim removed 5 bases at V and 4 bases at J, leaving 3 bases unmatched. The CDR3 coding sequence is TGTGCCAGCAGTGAGGGACTAGCGGCCACCGGGGAGCTGTTTTTT. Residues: CASSEGLAATGELFF.